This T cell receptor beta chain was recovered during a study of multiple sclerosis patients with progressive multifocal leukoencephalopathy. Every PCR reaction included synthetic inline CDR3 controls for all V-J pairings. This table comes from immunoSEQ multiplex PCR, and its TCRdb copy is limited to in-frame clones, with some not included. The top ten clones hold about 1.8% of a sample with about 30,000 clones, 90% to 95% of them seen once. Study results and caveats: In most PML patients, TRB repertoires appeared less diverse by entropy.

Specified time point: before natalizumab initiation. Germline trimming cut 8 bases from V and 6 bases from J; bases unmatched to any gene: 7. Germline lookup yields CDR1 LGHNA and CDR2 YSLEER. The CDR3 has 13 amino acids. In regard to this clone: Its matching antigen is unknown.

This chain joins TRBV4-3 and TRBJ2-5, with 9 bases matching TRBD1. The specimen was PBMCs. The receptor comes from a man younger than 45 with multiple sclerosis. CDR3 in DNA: TGCGCCAGCCCGACAGGGGGGAAAAAGACCCAGTACTTC. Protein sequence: CASPTGGKKTQYF.